The rows below give T cell receptor beta chains drawn from one sample of a study of T cells after yellow fever vaccination. TCRdb ran MiXCR on the 5' RACE reads and lists one entry per CDR3 protein. This sample carries tens of thousands of distinct CDR3 sequences, roughly 5.6% of them seen once, and the ten largest clones take 20%. The sequencing here drew on PBMCs, either bulk or a sorted T-cell subset (CD4+, CD8+, memory, or dextramer-sorted; not recorded which), taken roughly 45 days after the first yellow fever vaccination. The receptor set was obtained from a man aged 18 to 30 who received the YFV17D yellow fever vaccine. Both conserved end residues are part of each CDR3. A D gene is named only where the DNA matches it firmly. Clone size is stated in some rows and not others, as once, few, many or a class when expanded.

D gene	J gene	V gene	clone size	CDR3 DNA	CDR3 protein
-	TRBJ2-3	TRBV5-8	many	TGTGCCAGCAGCTTAATTTTCCAGGCAAAGGAAAGAGATACGCAGTATTTT	CASSLIFQAKERDTQYF
TRBD2	TRBJ2-5	TRBV15	many	TGTGCCACCAGCGGGGCGGGGGGTGCCCGAGAGACCCAGTACTTC	CATSGAGGARETQYF
TRBD1	TRBJ2-7	TRBV20-1	many	TGCAGTGCTAGGACAGGGACCTACGAGCAGTACTTC	CSARTGTYEQYF
-	TRBJ2-1	TRBV7-9	medium-sized	TGTGCCAGCAGCCCAAGCAAGGGGGTTGGCGAGCAGTTCTTC	CASSPSKGVGEQFF
-	TRBJ2-6	TRBV7-2	many	TGTGCCAGCAGCGCCGGCGCCCCTAACTCTGGGGCCAACGTCCTGACTTTC	CASSAGAPNSGANVLTF
-	TRBJ1-2	TRBV5-1	many	TGCGCCAGCAGCTCGCAGGGGAATCGTGGCTACACCTTC	CASSSQGNRGYTF
-	TRBJ2-7	TRBV20-1	many	TGCAGTGCTAGAGACCCGAAAATTGACTACGAGCAGTACTTC	CSARDPKIDYEQYF
-	TRBJ1-5	TRBV4-3	few	TGCGCCAGCAGCCAAGAACTCAGAGCAAAAGGGCCCCAGCATTTT	CASSQELRAKGPQHF
-	TRBJ1-5	TRBV7-2	many	TGTGCCAGCAGCTTTCGCCCAGGTACAGGGACCCAGCCCCAGCATTTT	CASSFRPGTGTQPQHF
TRBD1	TRBJ1-1	TRBV12-3/TRBV12-4	medium-sized	TGTGCCAGCACCAGGCCCGGACAGGGTGAAAATGAAGCTTTCTTT	CASTRPGQGENEAFF
-	TRBJ1-6	TRBV4-3	many	TGCGCCAGCAGCCAAGATACCTCCGGGGGGGGGACTAATTCACCCCTCCACTTT	CASSQDTSGGGTNSPLHF
-	TRBJ2-5	TRBV7-2	many	TGTGCCAGCAGCCGTGGGACATTCCAAGAGACCCAGTACTTC	CASSRGTFQETQYF
-	TRBJ1-2	TRBV7-2	many	TGTGCCAGCAGCTTAAACATGGCGAGCGGCTATGGCTACACCTTC	CASSLNMASGYGYTF
-	TRBJ1-6	TRBV28	many	TGTGCCAGCAGTCTTTTGAGCTCCTATAATTCACCCCTCCACTTT	CASSLLSSYNSPLHF
TRBD1	TRBJ2-1	TRBV4-1	many	TGCGCCAGCAGCCAACATCCCGGACAGGGGCAATACAATGAGCAGTTCTTC	CASSQHPGQGQYNEQFF
-	TRBJ2-5	TRBV28	many	TGTGCCAGCAGCATCAGGGGGGCGGATAGGGAGACCCAGTACTTC	CASSIRGADRETQYF
TRBD1	TRBJ1-1	TRBV7-3	many	TGTGCCAGCAGCCCGGCCGGACAGGGAAGGTCAGGAGCTTTCTTT	CASSPAGQGRSGAFF
TRBD1	TRBJ1-2	TRBV18	many	TGTGCCAGCTCACCCCAAGGGACAGGGATCCATGGCTACACCTTC	CASSPQGTGIHGYTF
-	TRBJ1-1	TRBV18	many	TGTGCCAGCTCACCACTCGTGACTGAAGCTTTCTTT	CASSPLVTEAFF
-	TRBJ2-2	TRBV9	many	TGTGCCAGCCAAAGATCCACCGGGGAGCTGTTTTTT	CASQRSTGELFF
-	TRBJ1-1	TRBV20-1	medium-sized	TGCAGTGCCCCCAGTGTGGCGAACACTGAAGCTTTCTTT	CSAPSVANTEAFF
-	TRBJ2-3	TRBV29-1	many	TGCAGCGTTGAAGATGGGGGCTCGGATACGCAGTATTTT	CSVEDGGSDTQYF
-	TRBJ2-6	TRBV10-3	medium-sized	TGTGCCATCAGTGAGCCTAGGGCAGGGTTCGTCCTGACTTTC	CAISEPRAGFVLTF
-	TRBJ2-2	TRBV18	many	TGTGCCAGCTCACCAATCAGGGGTCAAAACACCGGGGAGCTGTTTTTT	CASSPIRGQNTGELFF
-	TRBJ1-1	TRBV4-1	many	TGCGCCAGCAGCCCCCGGGAGGTCACTGAAGCTTTCTTT	CASSPREVTEAFF
-	TRBJ1-4	TRBV6-5	many	TGTGCCAGCAGTTACGAGGACAGCAATGAAAAACTGTTTTTT	CASSYEDSNEKLFF
-	TRBJ2-2	TRBV7-8	many	TGTGCCAGCAGCTCGGACAGACTAGCCGGGGAGCTGTTTTTT	CASSSDRLAGELFF
-	TRBJ1-1	TRBV3-1	many	TGTGCCAGCAGCCAAGGACAGCCGAACACTGAAGCTTTCTTT	CASSQGQPNTEAFF
-	TRBJ2-5	TRBV12-3/TRBV12-4	many	TGTGCCAGCAGTTCACAGGGGGGGCTGGAGACCCAGTACTTC	CASSSQGGLETQYF
TRBD2	TRBJ2-5	TRBV12-3/TRBV12-4	many	TGTGCCAGCAGGCCGGGGACTAGCGGGATCCAAGAGACCCAGTACTTC	CASRPGTSGIQETQYF
-	TRBJ1-2	TRBV20-1	many	TGCAGTGCCCGGGAGGATGGCTACACCTTC	CSAREDGYTF
-	TRBJ2-4	TRBV4-1	medium-sized	TGCGCCACCTCGGGTGCGGGCTTTCTGGCCAAAAACATTCAGTACTTC	CATSGAGFLAKNIQYF
-	TRBJ1-2	TRBV19	many	TGTGCCAGTAGTATCTTCGGGTCAGGGATCTATGGCTACACCTTC	CASSIFGSGIYGYTF
-	TRBJ1-1	TRBV7-2	many	TGTGCCAGCAGCACCCGCGGGGGGGGGACTATTGAAGCTTTCTTT	CASSTRGGGTIEAFF
-	TRBJ2-3	TRBV12-3/TRBV12-4	medium-sized	TGTGCCAGCAGTTTAACAGATACGCAGTATTTT	CASSLTDTQYF
TRBD2	TRBJ2-5	TRBV7-6	many	TGTGCCAGCAGCTCGGGACGGGGGGGGCAAGAGACCCAGTACTTC	CASSSGRGGQETQYF
-	TRBJ1-1	TRBV5-1	many	TGCGCCAGCAGCTTGCAGGGCGCTGAAGCTTTCTTT	CASSLQGAEAFF
-	TRBJ2-2	TRBV20-1	many	TGCAGTGCTAGAGAGCCGGGAGCGAACACCGGGGAGCTGTTTTTT	CSAREPGANTGELFF
-	TRBJ2-2	TRBV7-9	many	TGTGCCAGCAGCTCCGGGATCACTAACACCGGGGAGCTGTTTTTT	CASSSGITNTGELFF
-	TRBJ2-5	TRBV7-2	many	TGTGCCAGCAGCTTAGGTTCCCAAGAGACCCAGTACTTC	CASSLGSQETQYF
-	TRBJ2-1	TRBV4-1	many	TGCGCCAGCAGCCAACCTACGGGTTATGGGTCCTACAATGAGCAGTTCTTC	CASSQPTGYGSYNEQFF
-	TRBJ2-1	TRBV12-3/TRBV12-4	many	TGTGCCAGCGTGAGGGCCATGCGAAATGAGCAGTTCTTC	CASVRAMRNEQFF
TRBD1	TRBJ1-2	TRBV7-9	-	TGTGCCAGCAGCCCGGACAGGTACTATGGCTACACCTTC	CASSPDRYYGYTF